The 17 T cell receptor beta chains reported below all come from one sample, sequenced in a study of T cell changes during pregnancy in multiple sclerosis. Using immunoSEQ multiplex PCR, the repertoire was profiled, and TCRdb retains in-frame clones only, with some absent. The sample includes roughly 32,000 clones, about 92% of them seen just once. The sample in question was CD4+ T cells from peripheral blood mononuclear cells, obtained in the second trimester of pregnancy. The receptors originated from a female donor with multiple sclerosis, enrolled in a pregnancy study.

CDR3 sequence reads: CASSQGGDFNTEAFF. The CDR3 DNA reads as TGTGCCAGCAGCCAAGGCGGGGACTTCAACACTGAAGCTTTCTTT. This sequence joins TRBV4-2 and TRBJ1-1; D is perhaps TRBD1 (5 bases). Germline values: CDR1 LGHNA, CDR2 YNFKEQ. The CDR3 is made up of 15 amino acids. The germline V and J ends were trimmed by 1 base and 2 bases, with 11 bases remaining between them.

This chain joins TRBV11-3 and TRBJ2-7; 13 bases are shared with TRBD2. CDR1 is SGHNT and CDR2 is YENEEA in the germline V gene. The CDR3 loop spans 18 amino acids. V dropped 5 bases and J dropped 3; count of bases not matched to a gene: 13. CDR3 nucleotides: TGTGCCAGCAGCCCCTGGACTAGCGGGAGAAGGATAATCTACGAGCAGTACTTC. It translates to CASSPWTSGRRIIYEQYF.

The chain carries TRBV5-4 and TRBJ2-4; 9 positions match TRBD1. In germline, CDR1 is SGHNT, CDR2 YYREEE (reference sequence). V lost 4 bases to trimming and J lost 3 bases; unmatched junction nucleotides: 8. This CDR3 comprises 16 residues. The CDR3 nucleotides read TGTGCCAGCAGCCCGGGACAGGGCTTAGACAAAAACATTCAGTACTTC. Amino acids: CASSPGQGLDKNIQYF.

CDR3 region: CSVRGLAVHNEQFF. For the CDR3, the DNA is TGCAGCGTGAGGGGACTAGCGGTTCACAATGAGCAGTTCTTC. This chain links TRBV29-1 with TRBJ2-1, with 11 nucleotides matching TRBD2. CDR1 and CDR2 from the germline V gene are SQVTM and ANQGSEA. V lost 6 bases to trimming and J lost 5 bases; unmatched junction nucleotides: 6. CDR3 length: 14 residues.

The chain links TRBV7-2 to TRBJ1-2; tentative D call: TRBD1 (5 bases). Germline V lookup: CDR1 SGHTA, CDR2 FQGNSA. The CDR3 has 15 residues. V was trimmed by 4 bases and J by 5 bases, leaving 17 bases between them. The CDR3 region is CASSSLSSGKYGYTF. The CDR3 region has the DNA TGTGCCAGCAGCTCCCTTAGTTCAGGGAAGTATGGCTACACCTTC.

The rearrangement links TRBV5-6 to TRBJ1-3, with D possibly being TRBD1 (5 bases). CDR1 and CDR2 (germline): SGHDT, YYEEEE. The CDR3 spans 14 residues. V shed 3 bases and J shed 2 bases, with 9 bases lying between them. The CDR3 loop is CASSSQGTGNTIYF. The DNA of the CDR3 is TGTGCCAGCAGCTCCCAGGGTACTGGAAACACCATATATTTT.

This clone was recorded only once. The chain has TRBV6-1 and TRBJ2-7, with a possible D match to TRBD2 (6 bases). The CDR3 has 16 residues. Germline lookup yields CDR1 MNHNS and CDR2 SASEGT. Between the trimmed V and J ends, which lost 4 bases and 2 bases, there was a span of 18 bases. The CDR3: CASSANPGSWAYEQYF. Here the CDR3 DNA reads TGTGCCAGCAGTGCCAACCCCGGGAGTTGGGCCTACGAGCAGTACTTC.

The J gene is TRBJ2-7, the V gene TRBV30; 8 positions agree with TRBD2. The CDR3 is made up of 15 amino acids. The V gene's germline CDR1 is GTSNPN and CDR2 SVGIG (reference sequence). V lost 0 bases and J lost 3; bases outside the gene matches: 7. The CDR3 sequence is CAWSVPGTRGYEQYF. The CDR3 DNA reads TGTGCCTGGAGTGTACCAGGGACTAGGGGCTACGAGCAGTACTTC.

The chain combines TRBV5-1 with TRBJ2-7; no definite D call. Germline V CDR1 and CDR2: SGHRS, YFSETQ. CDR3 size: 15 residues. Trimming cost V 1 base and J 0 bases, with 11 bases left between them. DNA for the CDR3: TGCGCCAGCAGCTTGTTAGGAACAGCCTCCTACGAGCAGTACTTC. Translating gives CASSLLGTASYEQYF.

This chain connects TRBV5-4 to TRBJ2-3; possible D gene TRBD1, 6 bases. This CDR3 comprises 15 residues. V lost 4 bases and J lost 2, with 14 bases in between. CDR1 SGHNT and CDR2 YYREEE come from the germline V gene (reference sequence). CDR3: CASSPLTGLTDTQYF. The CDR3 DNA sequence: TGTGCCAGCAGCCCGCTGACAGGCCTCACAGATACGCAGTATTTT.

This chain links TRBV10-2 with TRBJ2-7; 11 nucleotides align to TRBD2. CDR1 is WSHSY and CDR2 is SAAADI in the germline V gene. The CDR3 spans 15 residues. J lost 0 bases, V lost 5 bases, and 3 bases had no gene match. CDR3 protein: CASSLTSGSSYEQYF. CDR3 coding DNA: TGCGCCAGCAGTCTAACTAGCGGGAGCTCCTACGAGCAGTACTTC.

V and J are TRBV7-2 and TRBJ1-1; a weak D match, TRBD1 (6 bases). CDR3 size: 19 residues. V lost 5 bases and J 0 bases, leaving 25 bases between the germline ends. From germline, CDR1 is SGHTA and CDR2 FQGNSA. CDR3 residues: CASSPQGIGLPRMNTEAFF. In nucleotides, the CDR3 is TGTGCCAGCAGCCCACAGGGAATTGGGCTACCACGAATGAACACTGAAGCTTTCTTT.

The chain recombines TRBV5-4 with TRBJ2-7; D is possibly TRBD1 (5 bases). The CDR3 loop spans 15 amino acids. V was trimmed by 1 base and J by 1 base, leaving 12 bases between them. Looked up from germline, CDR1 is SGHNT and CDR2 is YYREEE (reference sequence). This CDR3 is CASSLSAGPSYEQYF. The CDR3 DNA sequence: TGTGCCAGCAGCTTGTCGGCAGGGCCTTCCTACGAGCAGTACTTC. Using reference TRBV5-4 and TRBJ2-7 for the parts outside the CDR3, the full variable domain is ETGVTQSPTHLIKTRGQQVTLRCSSQSGHNTVSWYQQALGQGPQFIFQYYREEENGRGNFPPRFSGLQFPNYSSELNVNALELDDSALYLCASSLSAGPSYEQYFGPGTRLTVT.

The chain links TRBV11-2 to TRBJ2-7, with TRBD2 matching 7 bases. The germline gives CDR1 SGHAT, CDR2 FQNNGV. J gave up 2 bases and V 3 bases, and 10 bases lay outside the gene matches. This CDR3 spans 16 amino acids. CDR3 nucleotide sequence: TGTGCCAGCAGCTTCACTTCTGGGGGGGTCCCCTACGAGCAGTACTTC. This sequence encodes CASSFTSGGVPYEQYF.

As DNA, the CDR3 is TGTGCCAGCAGCTACTCAGGACAGTCGAGGAACACCATATATTTT. This gives the protein CASSYSGQSRNTIYF. The J gene is TRBJ1-3, the V gene TRBV7-9, with a possible D match to TRBD1 (6 bases). V was clipped by 4 bases and J by 7 bases, with 17 bases between them. Germline V gene data show CDR1 as SEHNR and CDR2 as FQNEAQ (reference sequence). The CDR3 runs to 15 residues.

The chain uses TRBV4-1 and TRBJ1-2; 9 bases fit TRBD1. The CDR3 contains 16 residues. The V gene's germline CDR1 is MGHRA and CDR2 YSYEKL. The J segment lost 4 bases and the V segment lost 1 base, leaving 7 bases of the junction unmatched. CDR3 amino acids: CASSQAGTGRGYGYTF. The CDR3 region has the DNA TGCGCCAGCAGCCAAGCCGGGACAGGGAGGGGCTATGGCTACACCTTC.

The CDR3 region is CASSPDWGLAGGAYNEQFF. In DNA, the CDR3 is TGTGCCAGCAGCCCCGATTGGGGACTAGCGGGAGGAGCCTACAATGAGCAGTTCTTC. The J gene is TRBJ2-1, the V gene TRBV5-4, with TRBD2 matching 15 bases. The V segment lost 4 bases and the J segment 2 bases; nucleotides outside the gene matches: 10. CDR3 length: 19 residues. The V gene's germline CDR1 is SGHNT and CDR2 YYREEE (reference sequence).